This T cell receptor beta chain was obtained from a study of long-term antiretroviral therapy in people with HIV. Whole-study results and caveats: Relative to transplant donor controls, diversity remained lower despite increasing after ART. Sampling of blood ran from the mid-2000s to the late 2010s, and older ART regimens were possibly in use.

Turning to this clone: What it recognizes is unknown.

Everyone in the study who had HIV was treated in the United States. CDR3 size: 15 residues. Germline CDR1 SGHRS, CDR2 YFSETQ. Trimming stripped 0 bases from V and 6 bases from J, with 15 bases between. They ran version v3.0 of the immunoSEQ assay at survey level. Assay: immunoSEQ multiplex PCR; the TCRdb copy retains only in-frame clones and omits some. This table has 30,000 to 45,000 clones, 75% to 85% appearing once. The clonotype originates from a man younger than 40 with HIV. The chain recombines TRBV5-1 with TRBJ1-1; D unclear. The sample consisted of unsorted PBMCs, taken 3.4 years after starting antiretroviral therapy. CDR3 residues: CASSLATKDGAEAFF. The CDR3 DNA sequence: TGCGCCAGCAGCTTGGCCACGAAGGACGGGGCTGAAGCTTTCTTT. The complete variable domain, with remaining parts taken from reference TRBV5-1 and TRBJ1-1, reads KAGVTQTPRYLIKTRGQQVTLSCSPISGHRSVSWYQQTPGQGLQFLFEYFSETQRNKGNFPGRFSGRQFSNSRSEMNVSTLELGDSALYLCASSLATKDGAEAFFGQGTRLTVV.